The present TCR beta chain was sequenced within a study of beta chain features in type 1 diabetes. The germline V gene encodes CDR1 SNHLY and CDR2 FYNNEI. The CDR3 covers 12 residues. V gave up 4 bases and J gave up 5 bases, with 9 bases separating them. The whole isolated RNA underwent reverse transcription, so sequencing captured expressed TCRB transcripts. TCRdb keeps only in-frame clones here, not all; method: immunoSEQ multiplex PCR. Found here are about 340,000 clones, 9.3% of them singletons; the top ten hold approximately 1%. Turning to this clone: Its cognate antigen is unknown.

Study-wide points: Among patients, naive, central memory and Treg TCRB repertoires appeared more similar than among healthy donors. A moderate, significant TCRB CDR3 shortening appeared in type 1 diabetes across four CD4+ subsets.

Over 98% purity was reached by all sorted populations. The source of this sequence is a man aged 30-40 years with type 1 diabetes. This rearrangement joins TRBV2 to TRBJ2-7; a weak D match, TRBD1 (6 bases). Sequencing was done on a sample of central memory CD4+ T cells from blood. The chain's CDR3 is CASSGQVNEQYF. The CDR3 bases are TGTGCCAGCAGTGGACAGGTTAACGAGCAGTACTTC.